The next 15 T cell receptor beta chains were all read from a single sample in a study of response to subunit inactivated influenza vaccine. TCRdb called the RT-PCR reads again in MiXCR, with one record for every CDR3 protein. The table lists some 540,000 distinct CDR3 sequences, 20% to 25% of them singletons. This sample was shared with a second study, whose subject was T cells expressing NK-cell markers. Per that study: Libraries used 5'RACE template switching adding universal primer site and UMIs.

The sequencing here drew on CD4+ T cells sorted from PBMCs, taken 12 days after vaccination. These receptors all come from a man over 45 who received an inactivated influenza vaccine.

This rearrangement joins TRBV4-3 to TRBJ1-5; D is perhaps TRBD1 (5 bases). Trimming removed 1 base from V and 2 bases from J, with 9 bases in between. CDR1 and CDR2 from the germline V gene are LGHNA and YSLEER. The CDR3 sequence is 15 residues long. The CDR3 reads CASSQVLGGNQPQHF. The CDR3 DNA reads as TGCGCCAGCAGCCAAGTACTAGGGGGCAATCAGCCCCAGCATTTT.

The gene calls are TRBV5-1 and TRBJ2-7; D might be TRBD2 (6 bases). The V gene lost 0 bases and the J gene lost 2 bases, with 12 bases spanning the gap. The germline gives CDR1 SGHRS, CDR2 YFSETQ. The CDR3 length is 15 residues. The CDR3 sequence is CASSLVGGATYEQYF. DNA for the CDR3: TGCGCCAGCAGCTTGGTGGGGGGAGCCACCTACGAGCAGTACTTC.

This clonotype occurred a few times. This rearrangement joins TRBV7-8 to TRBJ2-7, with a tentative D call TRBD1 (5 bases). Trimming shortened V by 2 bases and J by 7 bases, and 12 bases separated the two germline ends. The CDR3 has 13 residues. In germline, CDR1 is SGHVS, CDR2 FQNEAQ. CDR3 region: CASSLRGPWEQYF. The DNA of the CDR3 is TGTGCCAGCAGCTTAAGGGGCCCATGGGAGCAGTACTTC. Filled out from reference TRBV7-8 and TRBJ2-7, the complete variable domain reads GAGVSQSPRYKVAKRGQDVALRCDPISGHVSLFWYQQALGQGPEFLTYFQNEAQLDKSGLPSDRFFAERPEGSVSTLKIQRTQQEDSAVYLCASSLRGPWEQYFGPGTRLTVT.

This clonotype turned up a few times. V and J are TRBV18 and TRBJ2-1; tentative D call: TRBD1 (5 bases). Per the germline V gene, CDR1 is KGHSH and CDR2 is LQKENI. Trimming removed 5 bases from V and 6 bases from J, with 8 bases in between. CDR3 length: 12 amino acids. The CDR3 DNA sequence: TGTGCCAGCTCAGTCCAGGGCAATGAGCAGTTCTTC. This codes for CASSVQGNEQFF.

This clonotype was seen more than once but under ten times. Written as DNA, the CDR3 is TGCAGCGTCGGGACAGAGGCTGGAAACACCATATATTTT. Encoded protein: CSVGTEAGNTIYF. The chain couples TRBV29-1 to TRBJ1-3; 7 positions match TRBD1. CDR3 length: 13 residues. Germline V gives CDR1 SQVTM, CDR2 ANQGSEA. J lost 2 bases, V lost 6 bases, and 4 bases had no gene match.

The chain carries TRBV3-1 and TRBJ2-1, with D hard to call. This CDR3 region has 14 residues. V was pared by 3 bases and J by 0 bases, with 6 bases between. The germline V gene encodes CDR1 LGHDT and CDR2 YNNKEL (reference sequence). CDR3 loop: CASSHSSSYNEQFF. The CDR3 nucleotides are TGTGCCAGCAGCCACTCCAGCTCCTACAATGAGCAGTTCTTC.

This clonotype occurred many times. The genes are TRBV20-1 and TRBJ2-1; 9 bases match TRBD2. Per germline, CDR1 DFQATT and CDR2 SNEGSKA (reference sequence). This CDR3 is built from 15 residues. V was clipped by 2 bases and J by 5 bases; unmatched bases: 7. In nucleotides, the CDR3 is TGCAGTGCTAGATCTCACAGCGGGAGGAACAATGAGCAGTTCTTC. Its protein is CSARSHSGRNNEQFF.

V usage is TRBV5-1 and J usage is TRBJ2-1; D perhaps matches TRBD2 (6 bases). Germline loops: CDR1 SGHRS, CDR2 YFSETQ. Trimming shortened V by 5 bases and J by 6 bases, and 21 bases separated the two germline ends. This CDR3 region has 16 residues. CDR3 in amino acids: CASRETGTHQGNEQFF. CDR3 DNA sequence: TGCGCCAGCAGAGAGACCGGGACTCACCAGGGCAATGAGCAGTTCTTC.

This clonotype was recorded a few times. The V call is TRBV5-5, the J call TRBJ1-5; D is ambiguous. Germline lookup yields CDR1 SGHKS and CDR2 YYEKEE (reference sequence). V was trimmed by 2 bases and J by 5 bases, leaving 8 bases between them. The CDR3 is made up of 13 amino acids. CDR3 loop: CASSFGFDQPQHF. The DNA for the CDR3 is TGTGCCAGCAGCTTCGGGTTTGATCAGCCCCAGCATTTT.

This chain links TRBV25-1 with TRBJ2-7, with D hard to call. CDR3 length: 12 amino acids. Per the germline V gene, CDR1 is MGHDK and CDR2 is SYGVNS. Trimming stripped 4 bases from V and 4 bases from J, with 8 bases between. CDR3 residues: CASSVSQYEQYF. CDR3 DNA sequence: TGTGCCAGCAGTGTCAGCCAGTACGAGCAGTACTTC.

The chain combines TRBV30 with TRBJ2-3; 11 positions agree with TRBD2. V was clipped by 2 bases and J by 2 bases; unmatched bases: 3. The CDR3 has 15 residues. Germline V gene data show CDR1 as GTSNPN and CDR2 as SVGIG (reference sequence). The CDR3 reads CAWSPGLAATDTQYF. For the CDR3, the DNA is TGTGCCTGGAGTCCGGGACTAGCGGCCACAGATACGCAGTATTTT.

Here the CDR3 reads CASQGLPRETQYF. CDR3 bases: TGTGCCAGCCAGGGACTTCCGCGGGAGACCCAGTACTTC. The genes are TRBV7-2 and TRBJ2-5; tentative D call: TRBD2 (6 bases). Per germline, CDR1 SGHTA and CDR2 FQGNSA. V lost 8 bases and J 5 bases, leaving 15 bases between the germline ends. There are 13 residues in the CDR3.

In DNA, the CDR3 is TGTGCCAGCAGCTTAGCCCCTAGCGGGGTTCGATACAATGAGCAGTTCTTC. It yields the protein CASSLAPSGVRYNEQFF. The chain has TRBV7-2 and TRBJ2-1, with 9 positions matching TRBD2. V dropped 0 bases and J dropped 4; count of bases not matched to a gene: 7. CDR1 is SGHTA, CDR2 FQGNSA, per germline. The CDR3 contains 17 residues. The full variable domain, rest sourced from reference TRBV7-2 and TRBJ2-1, is GAGVSQSPSNKVTEKGKDVELRCDPISGHTALYWYRQSLGQGLEFLIYFQGNSAPDKSGLPSDRFSAERTGGSVSTLTIQRTQQEDSAVYLCASSLAPSGVRYNEQFFGPGTRLTVL.

This clonotype is a singleton in its sample. One end of the junction fails to match germline, which may point to a read error. The chain uses TRBV7-9 and TRBJ2-7; D is possibly TRBD1 or TRBD2 (6 bases each). The CDR3 loop spans 13 amino acids. Germline V gene sequence: CDR1 SEHNR, CDR2 FQNEAQ (reference sequence). The CDR3 reads CASNLGGFYEQYF. CDR3 DNA sequence: TGTGCCAGCAACTTAGGGGGGTTCTACGAGCAGTACTTC. Supplemented by reference TRBV7-9 and TRBJ2-7, the full variable domain reads DTGVSQNPRHKITKRGQNVTFRCDPISEHNRLYWYRQTLGQGPEFLTYFQNEAQLEKSRLLSDRFSAERPKGSFSTLEIQRTEQGDSAMYLCASNLGGFYEQYFGPGTRLTVT.

The chain has TRBV15 and TRBJ2-2, with 16 bases matching TRBD2. V dropped 1 base and J dropped 5; count of bases not matched to a gene: 10. This CDR3 has 20 amino acids. In germline, CDR1 is LNHNV, CDR2 YYDKDF (reference sequence). CDR3 coding DNA: TGTGCCACCAGCAGAGCCCCGGGACTAGCGGGGGGGCAGGGAACCGGGGAGCTGTTTTTT. It translates to CATSRAPGLAGGQGTGELFF.